This T cell receptor beta chain was recorded in a study of cytomegalovirus exposure and HLA in healthy donors. Study-wide points: TCR beta V- and J-gene trimming was later associated with a missense DCLRE1C variant.

For this clone: Its antigen is unidentified.

The primer mix had 60 Vbeta and 13 Jbeta primers. The assay was immunoSEQ multiplex PCR, and TCRdb's table has in-frame clones only and misses some. The sample has about 150,000 clones, roughly 75% seen once. The TCR sequence derives from a man aged 18 to 35 in good health and CMV-seropositive. The sequencing input was PBMCs.

The CDR3 reads CASSLGPSYEAFF. The CDR3 coding sequence is TGTGCCAGCAGTTTAGGGCCAAGCTATGAAGCTTTCTTT. The rearrangement joins TRBV28 to TRBJ1-1, with D uncertain. This CDR3 is 13 amino acids long. Trimming cost V 2 bases and J 7 bases, with 11 bases left between them. Germline CDR1 and CDR2: MDHEN and SYDVKM.